This TCR beta chain was sequenced during a study of cytomegalovirus exposure and HLA in healthy donors (dated by TCRdb to the late 2010s). Notes on the research overall: According to an earlier analysis of 550 to 750 of the donors, some 180 million T cells yielded roughly 110 million unique TCR beta sequences and about 300 Gb of sequence data. The study profiled the T cell repertoires of 666 subjects by immunosequencing and related them to cytomegalovirus serostatus. Among the roughly 400 genotyped donors, approximately 77% belonged to the genetic ancestry cluster associated with self-reported Caucasian donors. Donor age, sex, ethnicity and CMV serostatus were compiled together with the repertoire data. HLA typing covered class I and class II loci at four-digit resolution. Typing coverage varied by locus: roughly 629-640 donors for A, B, C, DRB1 and DQB1; more than 500 for DQA1; 600 to 610 for DPA1; around 450 for DPB1. In the later analysis, no new phenotypic data were used to find candidate immune exposures; instead, reliance was placed on TCR beta sequences and their occurrence across donors. Several DR-DQ haplotypes were treated as single units for association and clustering because of strong linkage in the cohort. Along with the approximately 670-subject first cohort, a separate validation cohort of over a hundred different subjects was used. To predict cytomegalovirus infection status, the study brought together high-throughput TCR immunosequencing, statistical association of individual TCRs with disease status, and machine learning. Across some 400 genotyped donors of the cohort, an average of about 240,000 unique TCR beta nucleotide sequences per donor were sequenced, and roughly 20% of those sequences were non-productive. Genome-wide SNP genotypes for about three fifths of the roughly 700 donors were used in a later genetic analysis, which treated that subset as a discovery cohort. To decide whether each TCR beta V gene segment behaved as functional or pseudogenic, an earlier analysis of 587 of the donors relied on high-throughput TCR beta sequencing. In a later analysis, previously published TCR beta repertoires from 550 to 700 donors were re-analyzed and high-resolution HLA genotyping was added so that TCR occurrence patterns could be studied. An early release covering roughly 640 HLA-typed donors comprised about 290 gigabases of sequencing data and 65 million to 100 million unique TCR sequences. The study was designed to test whether signatures of past pathogen exposure could be identified by cataloging public T cell receptors. Every discovery cohort repertoire had been produced on one sequencing platform. General study outcomes and caveats: Because some donors lacked HLA typing at each locus, the association tests relied only on the typed subset. According to a later analysis, TCR association rates differed among HLA loci, with DRB1 alleles showing the most associated TCRs and HLA-C alleles showing the fewest. The earlier analysis of almost 600 of the donors excluded some 15 rarely observed V segments, including chromosome 9 orphons, because counts were too low. Immune exposure information for the cohort was limited to CMV serostatus. This cohort had only TCR beta chains sequenced, and the lack of alpha or paired-chain data limited which features could be detected. While some public TCRs were present in many individuals, most TCR sequences turned up only very rarely across donors. At a false discovery rate of 0.05, a later analysis linked approximately 18,000 TCR beta sequences to specific HLA alleles. Because the 87-base-pair reads could not distinguish some IMGT-functional V segments, including TRBV6-2 and TRBV6-3, those segments were excluded. A few of the identified cytomegalovirus-associated TCR beta chains were confirmed in vitro to be specific for cytomegalovirus antigens. The classifier was reported to diagnose cytomegalovirus status with high specificity and sensitivity in both the original cohort and the validation cohort. According to a later analysis, parvovirus B19, influenza, CMV and Epstein-Barr virus appeared linked to several top co-occurrence clusters. A further reported finding was that TCR beta sequences accurately predicted the HLA-A and HLA-B alleles for most subjects in the first cohort. Roughly uniform sequencing depth across donors was assumed in presence/absence analyses, although this assumption may not hold. In an earlier analysis of approximately 590 of the donors, most TCR beta V segments were observed in productive rearrangements about 90% or about 30% of the time, broadly matching IMGT annotations. The study gave a list of about 170 TCR beta chains associated with cytomegalovirus. Compared with equally common non-associated chains, HLA-associated TCR beta chains in a later analysis were more clonally expanded and had lower generation probabilities. A later analysis found that most CMV-associated TCR beta chains appeared HLA-restricted, with HLA associations seemingly driven largely by CMV exposure. A cluster of highly shared sequence variants was judged likely to be a technical artifact of the sequencing pipeline. According to the authors, the approach could potentially be generalized to other disease states and immunological phenotypes. Linkage disequilibrium might explain the correlated functional status among segregating V segments, but an unknown experimental factor could not be excluded. A later genetic analysis associated a missense DCLRE1C variant with V-gene and J-gene trimming of TCR beta chains, and an independent cohort replicated the association. According to a later genetic analysis, donors in an Asian-associated ancestry cluster had fewer N-insertions in productive TCRs than the approximately 650-donor mean. When HLA alleles, especially DR and DQ, strongly co-occurred, attributing TCR associations to individual alleles was difficult.

With respect to this clone: Its recognized antigen is unknown. Base qualities are not provided; no much larger clone lies one nucleotide away.

In total, about 650 healthy bone marrow donors made up the cohort. At the time of sampling, all cohort members were nominally healthy, though unrecorded immune exposures were likely present. The donor was CMV seronegative and was included in the group of several hundred seronegative cohort members. A peripheral blood sample was collected from each donor, and TCR beta sequencing was performed on peripheral blood mononuclear cells. Genomic DNA was extracted from the blood cell samples with the Qiagen DNeasy Blood Extraction Kit. V and J are trimmed by 4 bases and 6 bases, and the gene matches miss 3 bases of the junction. Measured from the cysteine to the phenylalanine, the CDR3 is 15 residues long. Here the CDR3 DNA is all that survives: 45 bases in frame from base 1. CDR1 is given as SGHRS and CDR2 as YFSETQ, both from the germline V gene. Library generation was performed with the immunoSEQ multiplex PCR assay. For the multiplex PCR, a mixture combining 60 forward primers for TCR Vbeta segments and 13 reverse primers for TCR Jbeta segments was used. A multiplex PCR assay on genomic DNA amplified the CDR3 region of rearranged TCR beta genes. Amplified TCR beta libraries were sequenced as 87-base-pair reads on the Illumina HiSeq System. From the authors' description of their analysis: A later analysis counted around 72 million unique TCR beta chains across the 650 to 800 repertoires, and 10 million to 11 million of these chains were shared by at least two donors. Raw reads were error-corrected and collapsed into unique sequences with a nearest-neighbor algorithm that merged closely related sequences to remove PCR and sequencing errors. CDR3 sequences were aligned to IMGT reference sequences to assign V, D and J gene segments. For a sequence to be retained, at least a six-nucleotide match to both a V gene segment and a J gene segment was required. Rearrangements were called productive when the CDR3 lacked stop codons and stayed in frame with V and J; all others were non-productive. CDR3 was defined by IMGT convention, running from the second conserved V-encoded cysteine to the conserved J-encoded phenylalanine. The earlier analysis of a few hundred of the donors excluded sequences that lacked an unambiguous match to a single V gene segment. An earlier analysis of 587 of the donors called V segments functional above 56.7% productive rearrangements and segregating when the between-donor standard deviation exceeded 5%. A statistical classification framework was built for diagnosing cytomegalovirus status from the catalog of TCR beta chain sequences. In a later analysis, TCR nucleotide sequences were compared against IMGT/GENE-DB human TR gene sequences so that V and J genes could be assigned. In a later analysis, CDR3 sequences and most-parsimonious VDJ recombination scenarios were assigned using the TCRdist pipeline. In a later analysis, every TCR beta chain was defined by the combination of its CDR3 amino acid sequence and its V-gene family, and reads without a unique V-gene family were dropped. In a later analysis, several hundred highly shared, low-generation-probability nucleotide sequences were removed to address suspected cross-contamination and a sequencing artifact. For each public chain, a later analysis derived a clonal expansion index from normalized ranks of inferred template counts within each repertoire. In a later analysis, generation probabilities were computed using a VDJ recombination model fitted to out-of-frame rearrangements, and the results were checked against IGoR. A later analysis scored TCR-TCR, TCR-HLA and TCR-CMV co-occurrence with hypergeometric tests, applying a repertoire-size bias correction to TCR pairs. A later analysis estimated false discovery rates by permuting HLA or CMV assignments 20 times. In a later analysis, co-occurring TCRs were grouped using DBSCAN, with TCRdist sequence similarity added in when clustering inside HLA-allele-positive subsets. Repertoires with fewer than 30,000 or more than 120,000 public chains were left out of co-occurrence clustering, as were a handful of repertoires with anomalous nucleotide sharing. Held by TCRdb, this immuneACCESS table contains in-frame sequences only and omits some clones. Under half of the omission traces to an unresolved V gene where checked; the cause of the rest is unknown. V and J calls plus clone size are reproduced from that table; the DNA served to infer D and trimming. The sample table records fewer than 250,000 clones; 76% of these occur just once. Under 0.8% of the sample goes to the ten largest clones.

The source is a man aged 18 to 29 in good health and CMV-seronegative. The chain is assembled from TRBV5-1 and TRBJ1-6; 11 bases in between match TRBD1. The specimen was PBMCs. CDR3 region: CASSGQGAGNSPLHF. The nucleotide sequence is TGCGCCAGCAGCGGACAGGGGGCGGGTAATTCACCCCTCCACTTT.